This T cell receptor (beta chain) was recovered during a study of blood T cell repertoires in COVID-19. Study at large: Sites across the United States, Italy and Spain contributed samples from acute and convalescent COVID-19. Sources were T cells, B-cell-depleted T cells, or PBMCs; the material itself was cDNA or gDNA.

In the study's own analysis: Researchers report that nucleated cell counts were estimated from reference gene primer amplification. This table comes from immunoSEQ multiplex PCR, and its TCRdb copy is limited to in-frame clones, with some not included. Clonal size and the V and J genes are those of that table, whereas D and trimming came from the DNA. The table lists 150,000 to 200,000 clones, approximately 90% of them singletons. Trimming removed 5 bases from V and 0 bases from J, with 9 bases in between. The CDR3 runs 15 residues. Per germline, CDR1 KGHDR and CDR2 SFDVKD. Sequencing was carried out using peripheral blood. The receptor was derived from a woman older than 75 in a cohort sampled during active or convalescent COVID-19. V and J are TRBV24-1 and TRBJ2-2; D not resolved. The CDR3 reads CATSGVTPNTGELFF. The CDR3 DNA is TGTGCCACCAGTGGAGTGACACCGAACACCGGGGAGCTGTTTTTT.